The rows below give T cell receptor beta chains drawn from one sample of a study of shared clonotypes between healthy human individuals. Assay used: immunoSEQ multiplex PCR; TCRdb lists only in-frame clones, some missing. The sample has about 990,000 clones, 70% to 80% seen once; the top ten hold roughly 0.57%. Sequencing was carried out using memory CD4+ T cells from PBMCs. The receptors derive from a man between 18 and 35 years old in good health. Some clones in this sample may be carry-over from other donors' samples. The CDR3 runs from the conserved cysteine through the conserved F or W.

j_call,v_call,cdr3_aa
TRBJ1-4,TRBV4-2,CASSQDLVSLEKLFF
TRBJ2-5,TRBV7-2,CASSLVGGQETQYF
TRBJ1-5,TRBV7-5,CARSLTYQVSRGCPQHF
TRBJ1-1,TRBV5-8,CASRSVRGTEAFF
TRBJ1-1,TRBV7-9,CASSTRNTEAFF
TRBJ2-7,TRBV5-1,CASSLLRDEQYF
TRBJ1-5,TRBV4-1,CASSPRDSNQPQHF
TRBJ1-1,TRBV7-8,CASSLRDRRLKTEAFF
TRBJ1-3,TRBV2,CASSAPPGNTIYF
TRBJ2-3,TRBV9,CASSVGRTSVITDTQYF
TRBJ2-1,TRBV30,CAWMGLAGYNEQFF
TRBJ1-4,TRBV28,CASKLGGQQNEKLFF
TRBJ1-1,TRBV29-1,CSGLQGSTRTEAFF
TRBJ1-5,TRBV4-2,CASSPAGGTNQPQHF
TRBJ2-2,TRBV2,CASSEALLAGGDRTGELFF
TRBJ1-2,TRBV6-1,CASSGQVSGGYTF
TRBJ2-1,TRBV5-1,CASSLGRPSYNEQFF
TRBJ2-2,TRBV7-9,CASSPRDRGTGELFF
TRBJ2-1,TRBV29-1,CSETDGPYNEQFF
TRBJ1-2,TRBV27,CASSLVRQGGYTF
TRBJ2-5,TRBV6-6,CASSSPGTEETQYF
TRBJ2-1,TRBV28,CASSYSYNEQFF
TRBJ2-1,TRBV10-2,CASRQAHREQFF
TRBJ2-2,TRBV4-1,CASSQGGLAGVGTGELFF
TRBJ2-7,TRBV19,CASSRDSHSYEQYF
TRBJ2-3,TRBV5-1,CASSEGGRTDTQYF
TRBJ1-2,TRBV5-5,CASSFRQTTGYGYTF
TRBJ1-5,TRBV30,CAWSALGGIGQPQHF
TRBJ2-1,TRBV11-3,CASSGSVRTHEQFF
TRBJ1-2,TRBV5-1,CASSLGRFYGYTF
TRBJ2-1,TRBV15,CATSEFRGRGGNEQFF
TRBJ1-5,TRBV7-2,CASSDGQPGQPQHF
TRBJ2-5,TRBV27,CASSPGTGSETQYF
TRBJ1-3,TRBV7-9,CASSLEGGTGNTIYF
TRBJ1-2,TRBV7-9,CASSLGGREAGYTF
TRBJ1-4,TRBV5-1,CASAVAGREKLFF
TRBJ1-2,TRBV5-1,CASSLGGGDYGYTF
TRBJ2-2,TRBV19,CASTWGSGFPGELFF
TRBJ2-2,TRBV6-5,CASSFGQNTGELFF
TRBJ1-2,TRBV4-1,CASSQGNAWGYTF
TRBJ2-1,TRBV2,CASSANLAGYNEQFF
TRBJ2-2,TRBV18,CASSSRQGSNTGELFF